A selection of T cell receptor beta chains follows, all from one sample in a study of cytomegalovirus exposure and HLA in healthy donors. Using immunoSEQ multiplex PCR, the repertoire was profiled, and TCRdb retains in-frame clones only, with some absent. The sample lists approximately 70,000 clones; 74% were seen once. Sequencing was done on a sample of PBMCs. Every receptor here comes from a human donor in good health. The CDR3 runs from the conserved cysteine through the conserved F or W. The D gene is left open where the match is weak. Some rows have no size entry. The others give once, few or many, or a class for an expanded clone.

len	v_gene	j_gene	abundance	d_gene	CDR3nt	CDR3aa
10	TRBV30	TRBJ2-5	NA	NA	TGTGCCTGGAGTCATGAGACCCAGTACTTC	CAWSHETQYF
13	TRBV28	TRBJ1-2	few	TRBD1	TGTGCCAGCAGTCGACAGGGCGGCTATGGCTACACCTTC	CASSRQGGYGYTF
15	TRBV6-5	TRBJ1-3	few	TRBD1	TGTGCCAGCAGTCTAAACAGGGGAACTGGAAACACCATATATTTT	CASSLNRGTGNTIYF
15	TRBV28	TRBJ1-5	NA	NA	TGTGCCAGCAGTTCCGGAGGGTTTAGCAATCAGCCCCAGCATTTT	CASSSGGFSNQPQHF
14	TRBV4-2	TRBJ2-1	NA	NA	TGTGCCAGCAGCCAAGTTCAACCCGGCGGTGAGCAGTTCTTC	CASSQVQPGGEQFF
14	TRBV30	TRBJ2-2	NA	NA	TGTGCCTGGAGCCGACAGAGCGACACCGGGGAGCTGTTTTTT	CAWSRQSDTGELFF
14	TRBV11-3	TRBJ2-7	few	TRBD1	TGTGCCAGCAGCCGAAGGACAGGGGGAGGGGGGCAGTACTTC	CASSRRTGGGGQYF
13	TRBV13	TRBJ2-7	NA	NA	TGTGCCAGCAGCTTACAGGGGTCCTACGAGCAGTACTTC	CASSLQGSYEQYF
15	TRBV5-1	TRBJ2-7	medium-sized	TRBD1	TGCGCCAGCAGCCCTACGACAGGGGGACTCTACGAGCAGTACTTC	CASSPTTGGLYEQYF
15	TRBV19	TRBJ1-1	few	NA	TGTGCCAGTAGTATAGATCAGCGGACCTTCACTGAAGCTTTCTTT	CASSIDQRTFTEAFF
17	TRBV27	TRBJ1-5	NA	NA	TGTGCCAGCAGTTTAGGGGCAGGGCTGATGGGCAATCAGCCCCAGCATTTT	CASSLGAGLMGNQPQHF
13	TRBV15	TRBJ2-3	NA	NA	TGTGCCACCGTCCCAGGCGGCACAGATACGCAGTATTTT	CATVPGGTDTQYF
13	TRBV7-9	TRBJ1-1	few	NA	TGTGCCAGCAGCTTTGTGCCGGACACTGAAGCTTTCTTT	CASSFVPDTEAFF
13	TRBV5-1	TRBJ2-5	NA	NA	TGCGCCAGCAGGGAACGAGGGAGAGAGACCCAGTACTTC	CASRERGRETQYF
15	TRBV5-1	TRBJ2-3	NA	NA	TGCGCCAGCCTCGCACGGGGGTCTAGCACAGATACGCAGTATTTT	CASLARGSSTDTQYF
14	TRBV9	TRBJ2-7	NA	TRBD2	TGTGCCAGCAGCCCTAGGCGGGGGGCCTACGAGCAGTACTTC	CASSPRRGAYEQYF
14	TRBV28	TRBJ1-1	NA	NA	TGTGCCAGCAGCCTCCTACAGACGGACACTGAAGCTTTCTTT	CASSLLQTDTEAFF
15	TRBV12-5	TRBJ2-1	NA	TRBD2	TGTGCTAGTGGTTTTATAGCGGGAGGGCCGAGTGAGCAGTTCTTC	CASGFIAGGPSEQFF
14	TRBV5-1	TRBJ1-5	NA	TRBD1	TGCGCCAGCAGCCCCGGGCAGGGGGTACAGCCCCAGCATTTT	CASSPGQGVQPQHF
15	TRBV27	TRBJ1-2	NA	NA	TGTGCCAGCAGTTTACTCATGGGGGGTAGCGACGGCTACACCTTC	CASSLLMGGSDGYTF
17	TRBV5-1	TRBJ2-6	NA	TRBD1	TGCGCCAGCAGCTTGCAGGGGGTGGGTAGTGGGGCCAACGTCCTGACTTTC	CASSLQGVGSGANVLTF
15	TRBV5-1	TRBJ2-7	NA	TRBD2	TGCGCCAGCTCCTTGCGGACTAGCGGACCCTACGAGCAGTACTTC	CASSLRTSGPYEQYF
12	TRBV18	TRBJ1-2	NA	NA	TGTGCCAGCTCACCCCAGGGATATGGCTACACCTTC	CASSPQGYGYTF
15	TRBV30	TRBJ1-1	few	TRBD1	TGTGCCTGGAGTCAACTCCTGACAGGGCGGTTAGGTGCTTTCTTT	CAWSQLLTGRLGAFF
15	TRBV19	TRBJ2-2	NA	NA	TGTGCCAGTAGTAACCCGGGACTCTCCACCGGGGAGCTGTTTTTT	CASSNPGLSTGELFF
14	TRBV5-4	TRBJ2-1	NA	NA	TGTGCCAGCACATACGAGAGCTCCTACAATGAGCAGTTCTTC	CASTYESSYNEQFF
15	TRBV9	TRBJ2-5	NA	TRBD1	TGTGCCAGCAGCGGTCCGGGACAGGGTGAGCAGACCCAGTACTTC	CASSGPGQGEQTQYF
16	TRBV2	TRBJ2-2	NA	TRBD1	TGTGCCAGCAGTCCCTCGACAGGGGCGTACACCGGGGAGCTGTTTTTT	CASSPSTGAYTGELFF
17	TRBV14	TRBJ2-1	NA	TRBD1	TGTGCCAGCAGCCAAGATAGGGGACAGGGGGTCTACAATGAGCAGTTCTTC	CASSQDRGQGVYNEQFF